The source of this TCR beta chain is a study of blood T cell repertoires in COVID-19. Turning to the study itself: From the United States, Italy and Spain came samples of acute and convalescent COVID-19. PBMCs, B-cell-depleted T cells, or T cells provided the cDNA or gDNA that made up the material.

Per the original methods: Estimation of nucleated cell counts was performed using reference gene primer amplification. Here immunoSEQ multiplex PCR was the method, and the copy in TCRdb shows in-frame clones only, minus some. The DNA was the basis for D and trimming; V, J and clone size are from that table. The profile shows about 97,000 clones, around 90% of them singletons. This CDR3 region has 15 residues. Germline trimming cut 2 bases from V and 5 bases from J; bases unmatched to any gene: 5. Germline V CDR1 and CDR2: LNHDA, SQIVND (reference sequence). The sequencing input was peripheral blood. The gene calls are TRBV19 and TRBJ2-3; TRBD2 agrees at 9 bases. This TCR came from a man between 18 and 29 years old with acute or convalescent COVID-19. CDR3 residues: CASSILAGYGDTQYF. CDR3 in DNA: TGTGCCAGTAGTATACTAGCGGGATATGGAGATACGCAGTATTTT. The full variable domain, completed using reference TRBV19 and TRBJ2-3, is DGGITQSPKYLFRKEGQNVTLSCEQNLNHDAMYWYRQDPGQGLRLIYYSQIVNDFQKGDIAEGYSVSREKKESFPLTVTSAQKNPTAFYLCASSILAGYGDTQYFGPGTRLTVL.